This is a list of T cell receptor beta chains from one sample in a study of cytomegalovirus exposure and HLA in healthy donors. Assay used: immunoSEQ multiplex PCR; TCRdb lists only in-frame clones, some missing. The repertoire consists of about 130,000 clones, with about 80% occurring once and the leading ten covering around 1.8%. Sequencing was performed on PBMCs. The source of these receptors is a woman between 45 and 65 years old in good health and CMV-seronegative. CDR3s include the opening cysteine and the closing phenylalanine or tryptophan. A D gene is named only where the DNA matches it firmly. The size entry is marked missing in some rows and otherwise reads once, few, many or a size class.

CASSLPQTSEDVPGEQFF TGTGCCAGCAGCTTACCCCAAACTAGCGAGGATGTACCCGGAGAGCAGTTCTTC TRBV7-9 TRBD2 TRBJ2-1 .
CASSCLSCEAFF TGTGCCAGCAGTTGTCTATCGTGTGAAGCTTTCTTT TRBV28 . TRBJ1-1 few
CASNPGTSGGSSYNEQFF TGCGCCAGCAACCCCGGGACTAGCGGGGGAAGCTCCTACAATGAGCAGTTCTTC TRBV4-3 TRBD2 TRBJ2-1 .
CASSSLGFEAFF TGTGCCAGCAGCTCTTTGGGCTTTGAAGCTTTCTTT TRBV27 . TRBJ1-1 few
CASSLRVGANEKLFF TGTGCCAGCAGCCTCAGGGTAGGGGCTAATGAAAAACTGTTTTTT TRBV2 . TRBJ1-4 .
CAWSVQNNQPQHF TGTGCCTGGAGTGTACAAAACAATCAGCCCCAGCATTTT TRBV30 . TRBJ1-5 .
CASSLGQGYDEQYF TGTGCCAGCAGCTTAGGACAGGGTTATGACGAGCAGTACTTC TRBV7-2 TRBD1 TRBJ2-7 .
CASSRGRGRETDTQYF TGTGCCAGTAGTAGGGGGCGAGGGAGAGAGACAGATACGCAGTATTTT TRBV19 . TRBJ2-3 .
CASSYLGVGYNEQFF TGTGCCAGCAGTTATTTGGGAGTAGGTTACAATGAGCAGTTCTTC TRBV6-6 . TRBJ2-1 few
CASSVATSGTLETQYF TGTGCCAGCAGCGTAGCGACTAGCGGGACGCTAGAGACCCAGTACTTC TRBV9 TRBD2 TRBJ2-5 .
CASGYPRQELNQPQHF TGTGCTAGTGGTTACCCCCGACAGGAGCTCAATCAGCCCCAGCATTTT TRBV12-5 . TRBJ1-5 once
CASSLRAAVTTDTQYF TGTGCCAGCTCATTGCGGGCAGCCGTAACCACAGATACGCAGTATTTT TRBV18 . TRBJ2-3 .
CAWSVMSGNQPQNF TGTGCCTGGAGTGTGATGAGCGGCAATCAGCCCCAGAATTTT TRBV30 . TRBJ1-5 .
CASSRGRSSYEQYF TGTGCCAGCTCACGTGGGAGGAGCTCCTACGAGCAGTACTTC TRBV18 . TRBJ2-7 once
CVEKGLAGGPSYNEQFF TGTGTCGAAAAGGGACTAGCGGGAGGGCCGAGTTACAATGAGCAGTTCTTC TRBV19 TRBD2 TRBJ2-1 .
CASSSGLAEGTDTQYF TGCGCCAGCAGCTCCGGACTAGCCGAGGGAACAGATACGCAGTATTTT TRBV5-1 TRBD2 TRBJ2-3 .
CASSLNPTGVSGNTIYF TGTGCCAGCAGCTTGAACCCTACAGGGGTCTCTGGAAACACCATATATTTT TRBV5-6 TRBD1 TRBJ1-3 .
CSVEDSGSRTDTQYF TGCAGCGTGGAAGATAGCGGGAGTAGGACAGATACGCAGTATTTT TRBV29-1 TRBD2 TRBJ2-3 .
CASSYGAFLGANVLTF TGTGCCAGCAGTTACGGGGCCTTTTTAGGGGCCAACGTCCTGACTTTC TRBV6-5 . TRBJ2-6 few
CASRGQVNTGELFF TGTGCCAGCAGGGGACAGGTGAACACCGGGGAGCTGTTTTTT TRBV6-1 TRBD1 TRBJ2-2 few
CASSSGTGKQETQYF TGTGCCAGCAGCAGCGGGACAGGGAAGCAAGAGACCCAGTACTTC TRBV5-8 TRBD1 TRBJ2-5 few
CASSLAGGRPPEEKLFF TGTGCCAGCAGCTTGGCCGGCGGGCGTCCTCCCGAGGAAAAACTGTTTTTT TRBV5-4 . TRBJ1-4 .
CSVEGTIYGYTF TGCAGCGTTGAAGGGACAATCTATGGCTACACCTTC TRBV29-1 . TRBJ1-2 few
CASSSPSGRATGELFF TGTGCCAGCAGCTCACCTAGCGGGAGGGCCACCGGGGAGCTGTTTTTT TRBV7-2 TRBD2 TRBJ2-2 .
CSVDSRDRTGELFF TGCAGCGTTGACTCCCGGGACAGAACCGGGGAGCTGTTTTTT TRBV29-1 TRBD1 TRBJ2-2 .
CASSQLDMGWVGLDGYTF TGCGCCAGCAGCCAACTTGACATGGGTTGGGTGGGGCTGGATGGCTACACCTTC TRBV4-1 . TRBJ1-2 few
CASSVGGRTGAFF TGTGCCAGCAGCGTAGGAGGACGCACGGGGGCTTTCTTT TRBV9 . TRBJ1-1 few
CASSQNWGNGYTF TGCGCCAGCAGCCAAAATTGGGGCAATGGCTACACCTTC TRBV4-1 . TRBJ1-2 few
CASSFRGNTEAFF TGTGCCAGCAGCTTTCGGGGAAACACTGAAGCTTTCTTT TRBV7-2 . TRBJ1-1 .
CAVWGASGHNEQFF TGTGCCGTCTGGGGAGCTAGCGGTCACAATGAGCAGTTCTTC TRBV10-3 TRBD2 TRBJ2-1 once
CASSRSGSPGNEQFF TGTGCCAGCAGCCGGAGCGGATCCCCTGGTAATGAGCAGTTCTTC TRBV7-8 . TRBJ2-1 .
CASRKQQGGNTEAFF TGTGCCAGCAGGAAGCAACAGGGTGGGAACACTGAAGCTTTCTTT TRBV28 . TRBJ1-1 .
CASGGGSVAGDEQFF TGTGCCAGCGGGGGGGGTTCGGTAGCGGGAGATGAGCAGTTCTTC TRBV7-2 TRBD2 TRBJ2-1 .
CAISDFRGRGTQYF TGTGCCATCAGTGATTTTAGGGGCCGCGGGACCCAGTACTTC TRBV10-3 . TRBJ2-5 once
CASSPEAGLTEAFF TGTGCCAGCTCACCAGAGGCAGGGCTCACTGAAGCTTTCTTT TRBV18 . TRBJ1-1 .
CSVLDSRPVGTQYF TGCAGCGTTTTGGACAGCCGTCCGGTGGGGACCCAGTACTTC TRBV29-1 . TRBJ2-5 .
CAWSVHRIGRSIAGELFF TGTGCCTGGAGTGTACACCGGATAGGGAGATCTATCGCCGGGGAGCTGTTTTTT TRBV30 . TRBJ2-2 .
CASSSGQGFRETQYF TGTGCCAGCAGCTCGGGACAGGGGTTTCGGGAGACCCAGTACTTC TRBV7-9 TRBD1 TRBJ2-5 .
CASSTPGTRGVEAQYF TGCGCCAGCAGCACCCCCGGGACTAGGGGGGTGGAGGCGCAGTATTTT TRBV10-2 TRBD2 TRBJ2-3 .
CASSSRLAIYPWYF TGTGCCAGCAGCTCTAGACTAGCTATCTACCCGTGGTACTTC TRBV7-2 TRBD2 TRBJ2-7 .
CASSLAPWATESGYTF TGCGCCAGCAGCTTGGCGCCTTGGGCTACTGAGAGTGGCTACACCTTC TRBV5-1 . TRBJ1-2 .
CASSAPQLADLRNEQFF TGTGCCAGCAGTGCCCCCCAATTAGCCGATCTTAGGAATGAGCAGTTCTTC TRBV25-1 . TRBJ2-1 .
CASSAAGGNTGELFF TGTGCCAGCAGTGCAGCCGGGGGTAACACCGGGGAGCTGTTTTTT TRBV6-4 . TRBJ2-2 few
CSVKGADEQFF TGCAGCGTCAAGGGGGCCGATGAGCAGTTCTTC TRBV29-1 TRBD1 TRBJ2-1 few
CASSETGGDYEQYF TGTGCCAGCAGTGAAACAGGGGGTGACTACGAGCAGTACTTC TRBV6-1 TRBD1 TRBJ2-7 .
CASSLDTNTEAFF TGTGCCAGCAGCCTCGACACGAACACTGAAGCTTTCTTT TRBV4-2 . TRBJ1-1 .
CASSLLTSGGGEKNGYTF TGCGCCAGCAGCTTGTTAACCTCAGGAGGGGGCGAGAAGAATGGCTACACCTTC TRBV5-1 TRBD1 TRBJ1-2 once
CATRVGASGNSGANVLTF TGTGCCACGCGGGTTGGAGCTAGCGGAAACTCTGGGGCCAACGTCCTGACTTTC TRBV7-8 TRBD2 TRBJ2-6 .
CASKGTGEQPQHF TGTGCCAGCAAAGGGACAGGGGAGCAGCCCCAGCATTTT TRBV19 TRBD1 TRBJ1-5 few
CASSQGIRDGGTEAFF TGCGCCAGCAGCCAAGGAATTAGGGACGGGGGCACTGAAGCTTTCTTT TRBV4-3 . TRBJ1-1 .
CAWSVLVGVTYEQYF TGTGCCTGGAGTGTCCTTGTAGGGGTTACCTACGAGCAGTACTTC TRBV30 . TRBJ2-7 .
CASSLVGSAGTEAFF TGTGCCAGCAGCTTAGTGGGCTCGGCGGGGACTGAAGCTTTCTTT TRBV11-3 . TRBJ1-1 .